Listed below are T cell receptor beta chains from one sample, sequenced in a study of spatial heterogeneity in lung cancer. TCRdb independently ran MiXCR on the 5' RACE reads; one entry per CDR3 protein. The sample carries 10,000 to 15,000 distinct CDR3 sequences, 6.6% recorded once. Sequences were derived from lung tumor tissue, sampled at surgery. The receptors were gathered from a female donor with early-stage non-small cell lung cancer. CDR3s include the opening cysteine and the closing phenylalanine or tryptophan. The D gene is left open where the match is weak. Where a row states a size, it is once, few, many or the class of an expanded clone; other rows omit it.

v_call	j_call	d_call	clone_size	cdr3_nt	cdr3_aa
TRBV6-2/TRBV6-3	TRBJ2-1	TRBD2	many	TGTGCCAGCAGCCACCGCTATCTAGCGGGTCGAGATTATGAGCAGTTCTTC	CASSHRYLAGRDYEQFF
TRBV29-1	TRBJ2-1	NA	many	TGCAGCGTTGAAGACTTCGGGGCTTCTTCCTACAATGAGCAGTTCTTC	CSVEDFGASSYNEQFF
TRBV29-1	TRBJ2-6	NA	medium-sized	TGCAGCGTTCGAGAAGGGAGGTCTGGGGCCAACGTCCTGACTTTC	CSVREGRSGANVLTF
TRBV5-1	TRBJ2-2	NA	many	TGCGCCAGCAGCCAGATCGGTCGCGACGGGGAGCTGTTTTTT	CASSQIGRDGELFF
TRBV6-6	TRBJ2-4	TRBD1	many	TGTGCCAGCAGTTACCTCATCGGACAGGCCGCGACTCTAGCCAAAAACATTCAGTACTTC	CASSYLIGQAATLAKNIQYF
TRBV18	TRBJ2-1	NA	NA	TGTGCCAGCTCACCACCCACAGGGTCCTACAATGAGCAGTTCTTC	CASSPPTGSYNEQFF
TRBV6-2/TRBV6-3	TRBJ2-7	TRBD2	many	TGTGCCAGCAGTTACACGACTAGCGGGAACTCCGAGCAGTACTTC	CASSYTTSGNSEQYF
TRBV28	TRBJ1-1	TRBD1	medium-sized	TGTGCCAGCAGTTCCTCCGGGACAGGACGGAACACTGAAGCTTTCTTT	CASSSSGTGRNTEAFF
TRBV6-1	TRBJ2-3	NA	many	TGTGCCAGCAGTGAATCGGGTATTAGCACAGATACGCAGTATTTT	CASSESGISTDTQYF
TRBV7-2	TRBJ2-3	TRBD2	many	TGTGCCAGCAGCTTAGAATGGACTAGCGGACCACTGACCGGAGATACGCAGTATTTT	CASSLEWTSGPLTGDTQYF
TRBV3-1	TRBJ2-5	TRBD2	NA	TGTGCCAGCAGCCAACCACGGACTAGCGGGAGTGAGACCCAGTACTTC	CASSQPRTSGSETQYF
TRBV20-1	TRBJ2-1	TRBD1	medium-sized	TGCAGTGCACTCACAACCGGGGACAGGGGGTCATCCTACAATGAGCAGTTCTTC	CSALTTGDRGSSYNEQFF
TRBV7-2	TRBJ2-5	TRBD2	many	TGTGCCAGCAGCCCCGCCGGGACTAGCGGGATGGAGACCCAGTACTTC	CASSPAGTSGMETQYF
TRBV5-1	TRBJ2-5	NA	many	TGCGCCAGCAGCTTGGTAGCGGAGACCCAAGAGACCCAGTACTTC	CASSLVAETQETQYF
TRBV9	TRBJ2-1	NA	NA	TGTGCCAGCAGCTCCCTGGACCCGTACAATGAGCAGTTCTTC	CASSSLDPYNEQFF
TRBV7-2	TRBJ2-1	TRBD1	NA	TGTGCCAGCAGCTTACGGGACAGGGAGTATGGTGAGCAGTTCTTC	CASSLRDREYGEQFF